Each of the 30 T cell receptor beta chains below was sequenced from the same sample in a study of control samples from healthy donors and cancer patients (dated by TCRdb to 2018 to 2021). The library was prepared using the immunoSEQ multiplex PCR assay. In its TCRdb copy, this immuneACCESS table keeps in-frame sequences only and misses some clones. Where compared with another copy, unresolved V genes explain less than half of these, and the others have no known cause. Here the sample has about 150,000 clones; roughly 94% occur a single time. The ten biggest clones cover 4.5% to 6% of the sample. Sequencing was carried out using blood. These receptor sequences come from a man aged 40-49 years in good health.

The chain employs TRBV5-6 and TRBJ1-2, with 7 bases aligning to TRBD1. There are 15 residues in the CDR3. The germline CDR1 and CDR2 sequences are SGHDT and YYEEEE. V shed 4 bases and J 3 bases; nucleotides not matched to a gene: 9. The CDR3 bases are TGTGCCAGCAGCGCGCCCACAGGGGAATACTATGGCTACACCTTC. Encoded protein: CASSAPTGEYYGYTF.

V is TRBV7-2 and J is TRBJ2-3, with 8 nucleotides matching TRBD2. The ends lost 5 bases at V and 4 bases at J; junction bases unmatched: 14. The CDR3 runs to 17 residues. Germline V CDR1 and CDR2: SGHTA, FQGNSA. In nucleotides, the CDR3 is TGTGCCAGCAGCGCACAGGGACTAGTGTTTACGTCAGATACGCAGTATTTT. Protein product: CASSAQGLVFTSDTQYF.

The chain recombines TRBV28 with TRBJ1-1; unclear D gene. V lost 7 bases, J lost 0 bases, and 9 bases lay in between. Germline V gene data show CDR1 as MDHEN and CDR2 as SYDVKM. The length of the CDR3 is 13 residues. This chain's CDR3 is CASNTPLNTEAFF. The CDR3 nucleotides are TGTGCCAGCAACACCCCTCTGAACACTGAAGCTTTCTTT.

This chain uses TRBV19 with TRBJ1-1, with D possibly matching TRBD1 (5 bases). Germline CDR1 is LNHDA and CDR2 is SQIVND (reference sequence). This CDR3 region has 12 residues. V was cut by 5 bases and J by 7 bases, with 11 bases left in between. The CDR3 nucleotides read TGTGCCAGTAGTCAGGGAAGGATTGAAGCTTTCTTT. It encodes CASSQGRIEAFF.

The rearrangement joins TRBV3-1 (or the pseudogene TRBV3-2) to TRBJ1-2; the D gene is possibly TRBD1 (5 bases). V was pared by 4 bases and J by 2 bases, with 14 bases between. The CDR3 is 15 amino acids. Germline loops: CDR1 LGHDT, CDR2 YNNKEL (reference sequence). This chain's CDR3 is CASSRDGGLNYGYTF. The DNA for the CDR3 is TGTGCCAGCAGCCGAGATGGGGGACTAAACTATGGCTACACCTTC.

On this clone: Other DNA sequences of this sample code for an identical CDR3. The chain uses TRBV11-2 and TRBJ1-2; possible D gene TRBD1, 5 bases. CDR1 and CDR2 (germline): SGHAT, FQNNGV. The CDR3 is 18 amino acids. Between the trimmed V and J ends, which lost 0 bases and 8 bases, there was a span of 25 bases. As DNA, the CDR3 is TGTGCCAGCAGCTTAGATCGGGTTGGGGGTGAGGGGCTATGGGGCTACACCTTC. This translates into CASSLDRVGGEGLWGYTF.

The J gene is TRBJ1-2, the V gene TRBV10-2; D not resolved. Germline values: CDR1 WSHSY, CDR2 SAAADI. The CDR3 extends over 13 amino acids. The ends were cut back, 0 bases at V and 6 bases at J, with 8 bases in the middle. CDR3 amino acids: CASSESGRNGYTF. The CDR3 DNA sequence: TGCGCCAGCAGTGAGTCGGGAAGAAATGGCTACACCTTC.

V gene TRBV24-1 combines with J gene TRBJ2-2; possibly TRBD2 for D (5 bases). The CDR3 length is 12 residues. V lost 7 bases to trimming and J lost 6 bases, with 8 bases between them. The germline V gene has CDR1 KGHDR and CDR2 SFDVKD. The CDR3 DNA is TGTGCCACCAGCCTGGACTCCGGGGAGCTGTTTTTT. The encoded protein is CATSLDSGELFF.

V gene TRBV3-1 (or the pseudogene TRBV3-2) combines with J gene TRBJ2-7; maybe TRBD1 (5 bases). The CDR3 consists of 14 residues. Trimming removed 4 bases from V and 2 bases from J, with 12 bases in between. Germline lookup yields CDR1 LGHDT and CDR2 YNNKEL (reference sequence). CDR3 in DNA: TGTGCCAGCAGCCGGCAGGGATTGGCCTACGAGCAGTACTTC. It is translated as CASSRQGLAYEQYF.

V gene TRBV30 combines with J gene TRBJ2-1; 15 bases are shared with TRBD2. Germline trimming cut 0 bases from V and 8 bases from J; bases unmatched to any gene: 14. Germline V gene data show CDR1 as GTSNPN and CDR2 as SVGIG (reference sequence). The CDR3 consists of 19 residues. CDR3 in DNA: TGTGCCTGGAGTGTAGGCCTGGGACTAGCGGGGGGCCCCCCCCATGAGCAGTTCTTC. Encoded protein: CAWSVGLGLAGGPPHEQFF.

This clone was recorded only once. The V and J genes are TRBV28 and TRBJ2-3; 7 bases agree with TRBD1. The CDR3 covers 16 residues. V was clipped by 3 bases and J by 0 bases; unmatched bases: 6. Germline values: CDR1 MDHEN, CDR2 SYDVKM. In DNA, the CDR3 is TGTGCCAGCAGTTTTGGGGACAGAGGGAGCACAGATACGCAGTATTTT. This sequence encodes CASSFGDRGSTDTQYF. Full variable domain (outside the CDR3, taken from reference TRBV28 and TRBJ2-3): DVKVTQSSRYLVKRTGEKVFLECVQDMDHENMFWYRQDPGLGLRLIYFSYDVKMKEKGDIPEGYSVSREKKERFSLILESASTNQTSMYLCASSFGDRGSTDTQYFGPGTRLTVL.

The J gene is TRBJ2-1, the V gene TRBV5-8, with D perhaps TRBD1 (5 bases). In germline, CDR1 is SGHTS, CDR2 YDEGEE. Trimming took off 0 bases at V and 6 bases at J, with 16 bases between the two ends. This CDR3 has 16 amino acids. The CDR3 bases are TGTGCCAGCAGCTTGGGACATCGGTTAAGGGGCAATGAGCAGTTCTTC. This gives the protein CASSLGHRLRGNEQFF.

The chain is built from TRBV27 and TRBJ1-1, with D possibly matching TRBD1 (5 bases). Germline CDR1 and CDR2: MNHEY and SMNVEV (reference sequence). The CDR3 totals 13 residues. Trimming took off 1 base at V and 7 bases at J, with 10 bases between the two ends. The CDR3 is CASSLFRDGEAFF. The CDR3 nucleotides read TGTGCCAGCAGTTTATTTCGGGACGGTGAAGCTTTCTTT.

The chain links TRBV12-3 or TRBV12-4 to TRBJ2-7; D is undetermined. The CDR3 is made up of 12 amino acids. Trimming removed 6 bases from V and 5 bases from J, with 11 bases in between. CDR3 coding DNA: TGTGCCAGCAGCCTACAAGGCGACGAGCAGTACTTC. This encodes CASSLQGDEQYF.

The CDR3 loop is CASSLTMTANTEAFF. DNA for the CDR3: TGTGCCAGCAGCTTAACAATGACAGCGAACACTGAAGCTTTCTTT. The chain is built from TRBV11-2 and TRBJ1-1, with D possibly being TRBD1 (5 bases). There are 15 residues in the CDR3. The ends were cut back, 2 bases at V and 1 base at J, with 11 bases in the middle. Germline V gene lookup returns CDR1 SGHAT and CDR2 FQNNGV. Drawing the rest from reference TRBV11-2 and TRBJ1-1, the complete variable domain is EAGVAQSPRYKIIEKRQSVAFWCNPISGHATLYWYQQILGQGPKLLIQFQNNGVVDDSQLPKDRFSAERLKGVDSTLKIQPAKLEDSAVYLCASSLTMTANTEAFFGQGTRLTVV.

This clone has only one observation. The chain uses TRBV4-2 and TRBJ2-1; no clear D gene. This CDR3 spans 17 amino acids. Germline values: CDR1 LGHNA, CDR2 YNFKEQ. Between the trimmed V and J ends, which lost 0 bases and 1 base, there was a span of 13 bases. This CDR3 is CASSQDYPKSSYNEQFF. For the CDR3, the DNA is TGTGCCAGCAGCCAAGATTATCCCAAGAGTTCCTACAATGAGCAGTTCTTC.

The V call is TRBV29-1, the J call TRBJ1-2, with D hard to call. This CDR3 region has 12 residues. Per the germline V gene, CDR1 is SQVTM and CDR2 is ANQGSEA. V was cut by 0 bases and J by 6 bases, with 8 bases left in between. DNA of the CDR3: TGCAGCGTTGAAGATCCGGGGAATGGCTACACCTTC. Translation: CSVEDPGNGYTF.

V usage is TRBV5-4 and J usage is TRBJ2-3; 7 bases are shared with TRBD1. The CDR3 is 16 amino acids. With 5 bases clipped from V and 1 base from J, the junction kept 10 bases outside the gene matches. Germline-derived CDR1 and CDR2 are SGHNT and YYREEE (reference sequence). In DNA, the CDR3 is TGTGCCAGCAGTCGTGACAGGGTATTCGGCACAGATACGCAGTATTTT. Protein sequence: CASSRDRVFGTDTQYF.

The chain links TRBV7-2 to TRBJ2-1; the D is unclear. Germline CDR1 reads SGHTA; CDR2 reads FQGNSA. This CDR3 has 13 amino acids. Between the trimmed V and J ends, which lost 1 base and 8 bases, there was a span of 9 bases. CDR3 sequence (DNA): TGTGCCAGCAGCTTAGGTGTGCAGTATGAGCAGTTCTTC. It codes for CASSLGVQYEQFF.

The count of this clone is one. The chain recombines TRBV19 with TRBJ2-1; no definite D call. Trimming pared 4 bases from V and 0 bases from J, leaving 10 bases between. There are 15 residues in the CDR3. Germline V gene sequence: CDR1 LNHDA, CDR2 SQIVND (reference sequence). In DNA form, the CDR3 reads TGTGCCAGTAGTACCCGAGAGTTCTCCTACAATGAGCAGTTCTTC. Translating it yields CASSTREFSYNEQFF.

The chain recombines TRBV28 with TRBJ1-4; 10 bases align to TRBD1. The germline CDR1 and CDR2 sequences are MDHEN and SYDVKM. J was trimmed by 5 bases and V by 8 bases; bases with no gene match: 11. The CDR3 spans 16 residues. CDR3 amino acids: CASGSGTGAQNEKLFF. Written as DNA, the CDR3 is TGTGCCAGCGGGTCCGGGACAGGGGCCCAAAATGAAAAACTGTTTTTT.

This sequence joins TRBV30 and TRBJ1-3; the D is unclear. Germline lookup yields CDR1 GTSNPN and CDR2 SVGIG (reference sequence). This CDR3 has 13 amino acids. The V end lost 0 bases, the J end lost 3 bases, and 6 bases lay between the germline ends. The DNA for the CDR3 is TGTGCCTGGAGTGTTGGCTTTGGAAACACCATATATTTT. Protein product: CAWSVGFGNTIYF.

This chain connects TRBV19 to TRBJ2-3; 8 bases agree with TRBD2. The J segment lost 0 bases and the V segment lost 2 bases, leaving 7 bases of the junction unmatched. There are 17 residues in the CDR3. CDR1 and CDR2 (germline): LNHDA, SQIVND (reference sequence). The CDR3 sequence: CASSIRGGYTSTDTQYF. The CDR3, as DNA: TGTGCCAGTAGTATACGCGGGGGGTACACTAGCACAGATACGCAGTATTTT.

V is TRBV15 and J is TRBJ1-4; D gene unclear. V lost 5 bases and J lost 0, with 10 bases in between. The length of the CDR3 is 15 residues. Germline V lookup: CDR1 LNHNV, CDR2 YYDKDF (reference sequence). CDR3 protein: CATSVQLATNEKLFF. The CDR3 region has the DNA TGTGCCACCAGCGTCCAGCTAGCAACTAATGAAAAACTGTTTTTT.

This chain links TRBV5-4 with TRBJ2-5, with a possible D match to TRBD1 (6 bases). CDR3 length equals 15 residues. CDR1 and CDR2 (germline): SGHNT, YYREEE (reference sequence). V gave up 4 bases and J gave up 5 bases, with 18 bases separating them. In nucleotides, the CDR3 is TGTGCCAGCAGCGATGAACAGGGTTTGTCGGAGACCCAGTACTTC. This sequence encodes CASSDEQGLSETQYF.

The V gene is TRBV11-2, the J gene TRBJ2-3; D is perhaps TRBD2 (6 bases). The CDR3 runs to 14 residues. Trimming cost V 5 bases and J 1 base, with 10 bases left between them. Germline values: CDR1 SGHAT, CDR2 FQNNGV. The CDR3 DNA reads as TGTGCCAGCAGCACCTGGGGGGGCACAGATACGCAGTATTTT. Amino acids: CASSTWGGTDTQYF. The full variable domain, its missing parts supplied by reference TRBV11-2 and TRBJ2-3, is EAGVAQSPRYKIIEKRQSVAFWCNPISGHATLYWYQQILGQGPKLLIQFQNNGVVDDSQLPKDRFSAERLKGVDSTLKIQPAKLEDSAVYLCASSTWGGTDTQYFGPGTRLTVL.

The genes are TRBV6-5 and TRBJ1-1, with D unclear. Per germline, CDR1 MNHEY and CDR2 SVGAGI. V lost 7 bases and J lost 0, with 9 bases in between. The CDR3 spans 13 residues. The CDR3 DNA sequence: TGTGCCAGCACCCTACAGCTGAACACTGAAGCTTTCTTT. This codes for CASTLQLNTEAFF.

The chain carries TRBV7-9 and TRBJ2-6; 8 bases map to TRBD1. After removal of 5 bases from V and 2 bases from J, the junction contained 11 bases not matched to a gene. CDR1 and CDR2 from the germline V gene are SEHNR and FQNEAQ (reference sequence). The length of the CDR3 is 18 residues. CDR3 nucleotide sequence: TGTGCCAGCAGCCCCCAGGGGGCGATTGGGACTGGGGCCAACGTCCTGACTTTC. Protein sequence: CASSPQGAIGTGANVLTF.

This sequence joins TRBV9 and TRBJ1-3; the D gene is possibly TRBD1 (5 bases). Looked up from germline, CDR1 is SGDLS and CDR2 is YYNGEE. V lost 3 bases and J lost 0, with 10 bases in between. The CDR3 contains 15 residues. The CDR3 sequence: CASSGLGGSGNTIYF. The CDR3 region has the DNA TGTGCCAGCAGCGGACTGGGGGGCTCTGGAAACACCATATATTTT.

The rearrangement links TRBV4-1 to TRBJ1-2; D may be TRBD1 (5 bases). V lost 1 base and J 3 bases, leaving 6 bases between the germline ends. CDR1 and CDR2 from the germline V gene are MGHRA and YSYEKL. This CDR3 is 13 amino acids long. CDR3 nucleotide sequence: TGCGCCAGCAGCCAAGTGGGGGACTATGGCTACACCTTC. Its translation: CASSQVGDYGYTF.